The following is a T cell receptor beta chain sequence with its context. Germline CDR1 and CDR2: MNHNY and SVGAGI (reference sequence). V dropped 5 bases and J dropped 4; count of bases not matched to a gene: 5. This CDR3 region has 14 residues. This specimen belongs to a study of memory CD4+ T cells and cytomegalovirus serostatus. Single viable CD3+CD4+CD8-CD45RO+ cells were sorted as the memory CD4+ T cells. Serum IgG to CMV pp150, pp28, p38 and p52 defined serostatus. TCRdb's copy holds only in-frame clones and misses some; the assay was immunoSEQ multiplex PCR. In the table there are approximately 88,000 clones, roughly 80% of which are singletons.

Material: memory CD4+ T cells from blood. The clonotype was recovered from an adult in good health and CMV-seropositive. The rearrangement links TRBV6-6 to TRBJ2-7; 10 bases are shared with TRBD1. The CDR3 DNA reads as TGTGCCAGCAGTGGGGACAGGGGTGGGTACGAGCAGTACTTC. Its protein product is CASSGDRGGYEQYF.